These 22 T cell receptor beta chains were all obtained from the same sample, sequenced in a study of tumor-infiltrating lymphocytes in primary liver carcinoma. Both RNA and DNA were isolated together from roughly 20-30 mg of bulk tissue that had not been sorted. Priming with a constant-region primer yielded TCR beta cDNA from roughly 500 ng total RNA. Three nested multiplex PCR rounds, a slightly modified ARM-PCR, produced the libraries for TCR beta. A C-beta reverse primer and TRBV1-TRBV30 forward primers served in each of the first two PCR rounds, at approximately 10 cycles apiece. TCRdb processed the multiplex PCR reads anew with MiXCR; each CDR3 protein has one entry. This sample has roughly 70,000 distinct CDR3 sequences; about 71% occur once, and the top ten carry 30% to 40%. The sequenced material came from liver tumor tissue from sampling region 4. This sample's subset: tumor region T4, right-lateral pole. Source of these receptors: a man in his forties with primary liver carcinoma and hepatitis B virus infection.

A word on this clonotype: The junction does not match germline at one end; this may be a read error. CDR3 DNA: TGCGCCAGCAGTTACTCGGGGTCCCCCAGGGAGCAGTTTTTT. Translated, it gives CASSYSGSPREQFF. V and J are TRBV6-2 or TRBV6-3 and TRBJ2-2, with D perhaps TRBD1 or TRBD2 (5 bases each). Germline-derived CDR1 and CDR2 are MNHEY and SVGEGT. This CDR3 has 14 amino acids.

Only a few counts were recorded for this clonotype. This could be a read error, since a much larger clone is one nucleotide away. This is likely a read error, given that the CDR3 carries no conserved phenylalanine or tryptophan at its end. This chain links TRBV11-1 with TRBJ2-7; D uncertain. Germline V CDR1 and CDR2: SGHAT, FQDESV (reference sequence). This CDR3 spans 13 amino acids. The CDR3 is CAGSGKRSYEQYL. Written as DNA, the CDR3 is TGTGCCGGCAGTGGGAAGCGATCCTACGAGCAGTACCTC.

The chain recombines TRBV11-2 with TRBJ2-1; the match to TRBD1 covers 9 bases. The V gene's germline CDR1 is SGHAT and CDR2 FQNNGV. The V segment lost 5 bases and the J segment 7 bases; nucleotides outside the gene matches: 3. The CDR3 covers 13 residues. The CDR3 DNA is TGTGCCAGCAGCCCTGACAGGGGGAATGAGCAGTTCTTC. Its translation: CASSPDRGNEQFF.

This clonotype came up a few times. The V and J genes are TRBV28 and TRBJ2-7; D is ambiguous. The CDR3 extends over 12 amino acids. V was clipped by 4 bases and J by 6 bases, with 10 bases between them. CDR1 is MDHEN, CDR2 SYDVKM, per germline. The CDR3 coding sequence is TGTGCCAGCAGTTACAACCCCACCGAGCAGTACTTC. Translating gives CASSYNPTEQYF.

This clonotype is a singleton in its sample. The V and J genes are TRBV12-5 and TRBJ2-7; perhaps D is TRBD1 or TRBD2 (5 bases each). Germline CDR1 is LGHNT and CDR2 is FRNRAP. The CDR3 runs 13 residues. Here the CDR3 DNA reads TGTACCAGTGAGGGGACCTGTTCCTACGAGCAGTACTTC. The encoded protein is CTSEGTCSYEQYF. The whole variable domain, remainder taken from reference TRBV12-5 and TRBJ2-7, is DARVTQTPRHKVTEMGQEVTMRCQPILGHNTVFWYRQTMMQGLELLAYFRNRAPLDDSGMPKDRFSAEMPDATLATLKIQPSEPRDSAVYFCTSEGTCSYEQYFGPGTRLTVT.

The J gene is TRBJ2-2, the V gene TRBV7-9; the D is unclear. In germline, CDR1 is SEHNR, CDR2 FQNEAQ (reference sequence). V was trimmed by 1 base and J by 5 bases, leaving 14 bases between them. The CDR3 totals 16 residues. The CDR3: CASSLVLQDCTGELFF. The CDR3 DNA reads TGTGCCAGCAGCTTAGTTCTTCAGGATTGTACCGGGGAGCTGTTTTTT.

As to this clonotype: One end of the junction fails to match germline, which may point to a read error. This chain uses TRBV29-1 with TRBJ1-1, with TRBD1 matching 8 bases. The CDR3 loop spans 15 amino acids. Germline V gives CDR1 SQVTM, CDR2 ANQGSEA. In DNA form, the CDR3 reads TGCAGCGTGGGACAGGAAGGCTATCAGAACACTGAAGCTTCCTTT. Its protein product is CSVGQEGYQNTEASF.

Turning to this clonotype: One end of the junction is discordant with germline, which a read error may explain. The rearrangement uses TRBV11-2 and TRBJ2-2; the D gene could be TRBD1 or TRBD2 (6 bases each). CDR3 length equals 15 residues. Germline values: CDR1 SGHAT, CDR2 FQNNGV. The CDR3 spells CAISFAGSNTRGLFF. DNA of the CDR3: TGTGCCATCAGCTTTGCGGGATCGAACACCAGGGGGCTGTTTTTT.

In this sample, this clonotype turned up a few times. The gene calls are TRBV28 and TRBJ2-6, with TRBD2 as a possible D gene (6 bases). CDR3 size: 14 residues. CDR1 and CDR2 (germline): MDHEN, SYDVKM. CDR3 sequence reads: CAVGGLTGANVLTF. The CDR3 DNA is TGTGCAGTCGGGGGACTTACTGGGGCCAACGTCCTGACTTTC.

This sequence joins TRBV6-6 and TRBJ2-1; D not certain. This CDR3 spans 11 amino acids. Germline CDR1 MNHNY, CDR2 SVGAGI (reference sequence). Trimming left V 8 bases short and J 8 bases short, with 10 bases between. CDR3 sequence (DNA): TGTGCCAGCTCGAGTCGGGATGAGCAGTTCTTC. This gives the protein CASSSRDEQFF.

With respect to this clonotype: Lacking the conserved final phenylalanine or tryptophan, this CDR3 likely reflects a read error. It is unclear where the CDR3 begins or ends on the DNA, so no DNA is shown, and the CDR3 is as TCRdb lists it. The rearrangement joins TRBV12-3 or TRBV12-4 to TRBJ2-5; TRBD1 is the table's D call and was not checked against the DNA. From its first to its last residue, the CDR3 has 13 amino acids. The CDR3 sequence: CASSLSGVETKYL.

The genes are TRBV11-2 and TRBJ2-1; D is uncertain. Looked up from germline, CDR1 is SGHAT and CDR2 is FQNNGV. The CDR3 contains 11 residues. Trimming pared 1 base from V and 7 bases from J, leaving 2 bases between. CDR3 sequence (DNA): TGTGCCAGCAGCTTAGGTAATGAGCAGTTCTTC. Protein: CASSLGNEQFF.

Points on this clonotype: The junction departs from the called germline gene at one end, perhaps through a read error. This chain joins TRBV29-1 and TRBJ2-7; TRBD1 matches 8 bases. This CDR3 spans 14 amino acids. The germline V gene encodes CDR1 SQVTM and CDR2 ANQGSEA. DNA for the CDR3: TGCAGCGTTAGACAGGGGCCCAACTCCTACGAGCAGCACTTT. Translated: CSVRQGPNSYEQHF.

With regard to this clonotype: As the CDR3 is not closed by the conserved phenylalanine or tryptophan, this likely results from a read error. In DNA, the CDR3 is TGTGACATCAGTGAAGCCGGGCAAGGGCAGTACATC. This translates into CDISEAGQGQYI. The chain combines TRBV10-3 with TRBJ2-7; D is undetermined. CDR3 length: 12 amino acids. Germline CDR1 reads ENHRY; CDR2 reads SYGVKD.

As concerns this clonotype: One end of the junction fails to match germline, which may point to a read error. The chain uses TRBV29-1 and TRBJ1-1; D is uncertain. CDR1 and CDR2 (germline): SQVTM, ANQGSEA. The CDR3 spans 14 residues. CDR3 sequence (DNA): TGCTGCGTTGTTTGGATTATGATGAACACTGAAGCTTTCTTT. It translates to CCVVWIMMNTEAFF.

Regarding this clonotype: The junction and the germline gene differ at one end; a read error may be behind it. DNA for the CDR3: TGTGTCAGCAGGGGGGCGGCTATCCAGAACACTGAAGCTTTCTTT. It is translated as CVSRGAAIQNTEAFF. V is TRBV6-2 or TRBV6-3 and J is TRBJ1-1, with 7 bases matching TRBD1. CDR1 MNHEY and CDR2 SVGEGT come from the germline V gene. The CDR3 is 15 amino acids.

With respect to this clonotype: A read error may produce the germline difference seen at one junction end. The genes are TRBV11-2 and TRBJ2-2; tentative D call: TRBD2 (5 bases). CDR3 length: 16 amino acids. Germline V lookup: CDR1 SGHAT, CDR2 FQNNGV. CDR3 protein: CASSSQPSGITGELSF. Here the CDR3 DNA reads TGTGCCAGCAGCTCACAGCCTAGTGGGATCACCGGGGAGCTGTCTTTT.

As regards this clonotype: One junction end does not reproduce the germline sequence, and a read error may be involved. The gene calls are TRBV4-1 and TRBJ2-1; possibly TRBD1 for D (5 bases). The CDR3 length is 14 residues. CDR1 is MGHRA, CDR2 YSYEKL, per germline. The CDR3 sequence is CATSQDERGNEQFF. CDR3 nucleotide sequence: TGCGCCACCAGCCAAGACGAAAGGGGCAATGAGCAGTTCTTC.

To note about this clonotype: The germline gene is not matched at one end of the junction; a read error may be the cause. The chain recombines TRBV28 with TRBJ2-1; D possibly corresponds to TRBD1 (5 bases). The CDR3 length is 12 residues. Germline CDR1 MDHEN, CDR2 SYDVKM. CDR3 sequence reads: CASTTGYNEQFF. DNA of the CDR3: TGTGCTAGCACTACAGGTTACAATGAGCAGTTCTTC.

As concerns this clonotype: Sequence at one end of the junction differs from germline and may be a read error. In nucleotides, the CDR3 is TGTGCCAACAGTGAAGCGGCAGGTGGCTACGAGCAGTACTTC. It encodes CANSEAAGGYEQYF. The J gene is TRBJ2-7, the V gene TRBV6-1, with a tentative D call TRBD2 (5 bases). CDR3 length: 14 amino acids. CDR1 and CDR2 (germline): MNHNS, SASEGT.

As concerns this clonotype: Compared with germline, one end of the junction differs, possibly owing to a read error. DNA for the CDR3: TGCAGCGTAACCGGGATATCCTACGAGCAGTACTTT. Its protein is CSVTGISYEQYF. The rearrangement uses TRBV29-1 and TRBJ2-7; a weak D match, TRBD2 (5 bases). The CDR3 covers 12 residues. CDR1 and CDR2 (germline): SQVTM, ANQGSEA.

For this clonotype: A clone one base away is much larger, so this may be a read error. This chain connects TRBV4-1 to TRBJ1-5, with a possible D match to TRBD1 (6 bases). Germline CDR1 is MGHRA and CDR2 is YSYEKL. The CDR3 contains 16 residues. CDR3 in DNA: TGCGCCAGCAGCCAAGAAGATGCGGGGGCCAATCAGCTCCAGCATTTT. Protein product: CASSQEDAGANQLQHF.